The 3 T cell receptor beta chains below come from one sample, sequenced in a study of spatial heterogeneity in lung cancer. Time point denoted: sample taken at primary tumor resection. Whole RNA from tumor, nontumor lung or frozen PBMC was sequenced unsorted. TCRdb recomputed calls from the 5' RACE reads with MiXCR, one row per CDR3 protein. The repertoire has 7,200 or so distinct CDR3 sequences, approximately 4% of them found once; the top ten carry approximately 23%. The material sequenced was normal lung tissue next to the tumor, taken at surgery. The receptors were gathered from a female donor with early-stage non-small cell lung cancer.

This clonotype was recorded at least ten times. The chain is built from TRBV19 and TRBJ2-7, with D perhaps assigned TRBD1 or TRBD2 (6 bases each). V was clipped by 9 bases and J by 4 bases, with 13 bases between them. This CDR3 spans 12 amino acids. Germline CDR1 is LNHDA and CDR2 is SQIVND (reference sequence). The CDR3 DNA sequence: TGTGCCAGCAGGGGAGGAAAGTACGAGCAGTACTTC. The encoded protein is CASRGGKYEQYF.

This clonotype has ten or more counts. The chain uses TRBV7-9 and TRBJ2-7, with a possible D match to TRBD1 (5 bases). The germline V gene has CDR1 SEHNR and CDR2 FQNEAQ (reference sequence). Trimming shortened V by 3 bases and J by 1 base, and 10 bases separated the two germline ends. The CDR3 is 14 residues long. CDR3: CASSLDTRSYEQYF. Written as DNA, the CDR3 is TGTGCCAGCAGCTTGGACACCCGATCCTACGAGCAGTACTTC.

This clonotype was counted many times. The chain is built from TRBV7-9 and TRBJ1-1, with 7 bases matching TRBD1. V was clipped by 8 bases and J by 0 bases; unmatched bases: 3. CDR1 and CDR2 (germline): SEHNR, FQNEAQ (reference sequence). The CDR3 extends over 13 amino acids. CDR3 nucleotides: TGTGCCAGCTTTGACAGGGTGAACACTGAAGCTTTCTTT. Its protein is CASFDRVNTEAFF.